The present T cell receptor beta chain was sequenced within a study of blood T cell repertoires in COVID-19. Across the whole study: Some COVID-19 samples were acute and others convalescent; all came from the United States, Italy and Spain. PBMCs, B-cell-depleted T cells, or T cells provided the cDNA or gDNA that made up the material.

Original processing methods: It was from reference gene primer amplification that nucleated cell counts were estimated. Only in-frame clones appear in the TCRdb table, and some are missing; sequencing was by immunoSEQ multiplex PCR. The V and J calls and clone size are taken from that table; D and trimming were inferred from the DNA. The table has more than 150,000 clones, around 85% seen once. This CDR3 contains 13 residues. V gave up 8 bases and J gave up 1 base, with 6 bases separating them. Germline CDR1 and CDR2: MNHEY and SVGAGI. The sequenced sample consisted of peripheral blood. This TCR was recovered from a man aged 45-60 years who had recovered from COVID-19. The V gene is TRBV6-5, the J gene TRBJ2-6; D is undetermined. CDR3 region: CASEASGANVLTF. The CDR3, as DNA: TGTGCCAGCGAAGCTTCTGGGGCCAACGTCCTGACTTTC.